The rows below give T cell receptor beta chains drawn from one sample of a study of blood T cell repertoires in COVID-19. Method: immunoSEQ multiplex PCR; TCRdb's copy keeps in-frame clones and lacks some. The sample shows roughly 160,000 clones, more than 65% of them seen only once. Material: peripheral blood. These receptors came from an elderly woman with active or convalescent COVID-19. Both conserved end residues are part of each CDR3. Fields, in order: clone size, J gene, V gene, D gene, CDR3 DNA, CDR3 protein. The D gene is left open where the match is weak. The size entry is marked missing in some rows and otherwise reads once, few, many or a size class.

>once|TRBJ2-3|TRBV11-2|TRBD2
TGTGCCAGCAGCTTAGGAGCGGGGGGGGCCGGGATGGCGCAGTATTTT
CASSLGAGGAGMAQYF
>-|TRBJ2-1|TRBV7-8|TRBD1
TGTGCCAGCAGCTTACAGGCTGGGACAGGTAACGTCAATGAGCAGTTCTTC
CASSLQAGTGNVNEQFF
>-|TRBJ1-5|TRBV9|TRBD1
TGTGCCAGCAGCGGGCGGGGACAGGGTTTTGAGCCCCAGCATTTT
CASSGRGQGFEPQHF
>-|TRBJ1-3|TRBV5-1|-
TGCGCCCGCTACTCGTCCGGAAACACCATATATTTT
CARYSSGNTIYF
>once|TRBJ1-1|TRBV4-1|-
TGCGCCAGCAGCCCTATGGGGACGGGGGGGGTGGAGCGAACTTTCTTT
CASSPMGTGGVERTFF
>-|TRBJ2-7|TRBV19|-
TGTGCCACCAGTCAGGGGACTAACTACGAGCAGTACTTC
CATSQGTNYEQYF
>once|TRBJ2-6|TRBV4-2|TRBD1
TGTGCCAGCAGCCAAGCAGGGACAGTGACTGGGGCCAACGTCCTGACTTTC
CASSQAGTVTGANVLTF
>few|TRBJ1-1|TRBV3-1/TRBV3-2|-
TGTGCCAGCAGCCTACAGAACAGGAACACTGAAGCTTTCTTT
CASSLQNRNTEAFF
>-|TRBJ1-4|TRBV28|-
TGTGCCAGCAGTTTAGCCGGTTCAACTAATGAAAAACTGTTTTTT
CASSLAGSTNEKLFF
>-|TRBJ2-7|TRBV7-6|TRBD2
TGTGCCAGCAGCCGTCTAGGACTAGCGGATAGCTACGAGCAGTACTTC
CASSRLGLADSYEQYF
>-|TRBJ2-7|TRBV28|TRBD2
TGTGCCAGCCCACCAGCGGGAGGGCCCCGGGGCTACGAGCAGTACTTC
CASPPAGGPRGYEQYF